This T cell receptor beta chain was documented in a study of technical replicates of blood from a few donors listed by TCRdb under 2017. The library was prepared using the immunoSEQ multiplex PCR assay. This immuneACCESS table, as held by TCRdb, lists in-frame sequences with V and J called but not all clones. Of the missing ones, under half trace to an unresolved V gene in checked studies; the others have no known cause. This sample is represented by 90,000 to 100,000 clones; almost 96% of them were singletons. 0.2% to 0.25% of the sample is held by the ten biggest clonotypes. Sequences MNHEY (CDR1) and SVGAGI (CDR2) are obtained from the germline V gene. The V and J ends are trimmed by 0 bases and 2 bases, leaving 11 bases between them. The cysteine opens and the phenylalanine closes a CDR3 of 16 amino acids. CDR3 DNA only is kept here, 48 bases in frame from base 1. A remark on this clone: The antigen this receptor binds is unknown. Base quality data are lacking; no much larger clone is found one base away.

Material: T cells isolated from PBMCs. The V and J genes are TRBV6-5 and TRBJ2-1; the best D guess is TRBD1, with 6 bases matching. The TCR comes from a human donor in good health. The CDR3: CASSYSRDNPYNEQFF. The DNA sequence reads TGTGCCAGCAGTTACTCGAGGGACAACCCCTACAATGAGCAGTTCTTC.